These 9 T cell receptor beta chains were all obtained from the same sample, sequenced in a study of blood T cell repertoires in COVID-19. The assay was immunoSEQ multiplex PCR, and TCRdb's table has in-frame clones only and misses some. The sample includes around 37,000 clones, 84% of them seen just once. Sequences were obtained from peripheral blood. These receptors were collected from a man aged 60 to 69 with COVID-19, enrolled during active disease.

V gene TRBV9 combines with J gene TRBJ2-1; maybe TRBD2 (5 bases). The CDR3 consists of 14 residues. Germline V gene lookup returns CDR1 SGDLS and CDR2 YYNGEE. V gave up 0 bases and J gave up 4 bases, with 8 bases separating them. CDR3 in DNA: TGTGCCAGCAGCGTAGGAGGGAGTTACAATGAGCAGTTCTTC. Residues: CASSVGGSYNEQFF.

CDR3 nucleotides: TGTGCCAGCAGCTTAAACCCCGACTCCTATTCTAGTGAGCAGTTCTTC. This translates into CASSLNPDSYSSEQFF. This chain connects TRBV7-3 to TRBJ2-1, with D unclear. V was clipped by 1 base and J by 9 bases, with 19 bases between them. The germline CDR1 and CDR2 sequences are SGHTA and FQGTGA. The CDR3 consists of 16 residues.

The chain employs TRBV12-3 or TRBV12-4 and TRBJ1-1; D is uncertain. The CDR3 spans 13 residues. V was trimmed by 5 bases and J by 3 bases, leaving 10 bases between them. CDR3 nucleotides: TGTGCCAGCAGTATCGACACCGACACTGAAGCTTTCTTT. Amino acids: CASSIDTDTEAFF.

Only a few counts were recorded for this clone. The V call is TRBV5-1, the J call TRBJ1-1, with a weak D call TRBD1 (5 bases). The ends were cut back, 3 bases at V and 10 bases at J, with 22 bases in the middle. CDR1 is SGHRS and CDR2 is YFSETQ in the germline V gene. This CDR3 is 15 amino acids long. CDR3 nucleotides: TGCGCCAGCAGCTATACGACAGCCCGGGGGGAGGGAGCTTTCTTT. Amino acids: CASSYTTARGEGAFF.

In its sample, this clone was seen a few times. The rearrangement uses TRBV7-2 and TRBJ2-1; 10 positions agree with TRBD2. Germline CDR1 and CDR2: SGHTA and FQGNSA. The CDR3 runs 16 residues. Trimming at V came to 4 bases and at J to 10 bases, leaving 13 bases not matched to a gene. The CDR3 reads CASSSRSPSGGTEQFF. DNA of the CDR3: TGTGCCAGCAGCTCTCGATCGCCTAGCGGGGGCACCGAGCAGTTCTTC.

The chain is built from TRBV7-2 and TRBJ1-3, with TRBD1 as a possible D gene (6 bases). The CDR3 has 15 amino acids. Germline-derived CDR1 and CDR2 are SGHTA and FQGNSA. Deletions cut 5 bases from V and 1 base from J, with 12 bases between. This chain's CDR3 is CASSPRQGSGNTIYF. In DNA form, the CDR3 reads TGTGCCAGCAGCCCTCGGCAGGGGTCTGGAAACACCATATATTTT.

CDR3 sequence: CASSLGGAGSHTGELFF. The CDR3 nucleotides are TGTGCCAGCAGCCTAGGGGGCGCCGGCTCGCACACCGGGGAGCTGTTTTTT. The chain employs TRBV3-1 (or the pseudogene TRBV3-2) and TRBJ2-2, with TRBD1 identical over 7 bases. The CDR3 is 17 residues long. V dropped 4 bases and J dropped 3; count of bases not matched to a gene: 11. Germline-derived CDR1 and CDR2 are LGHDT and YNNKEL (reference sequence).

As concerns this clone: Other nucleotide sequences in the sample specify the same CDR3. This sequence joins TRBV7-9 and TRBJ1-1, with 8 bases lining up with TRBD1. V was clipped by 3 bases and J by 7 bases; unmatched bases: 4. This CDR3 is 13 amino acids long. Germline loops: CDR1 SEHNR, CDR2 FQNEAQ (reference sequence). CDR3 DNA sequence: TGTGCCAGCAGCTTGCAGGGGGCGAATGAAGCTTTCTTT. It translates to CASSLQGANEAFF.

The chain carries TRBV6-5 and TRBJ2-1; the D is unclear. The germline V gene has CDR1 MNHEY and CDR2 SVGAGI. The CDR3 is 12 residues long. V lost 6 bases to trimming and J lost 4 bases, with 7 bases between them. This chain's CDR3 is CASSPRYNEQFF. In nucleotides, the CDR3 is TGTGCCAGCAGCCCACGGTACAATGAGCAGTTCTTC.